The 10 T cell receptor beta chains listed next were all sequenced from one sample in a study of blood T cells in healthy people across ages. The authors ran a second PCR of 7 to 11 cycles using a sample-barcoded 5' primer and a J-beta primer mix. TCRdb ran MiXCR on the 5' RACE reads and lists one entry per CDR3 protein. Among approximately 2,000,000 distinct CDR3 sequences listed, 35% to 50% were seen once. Sequencing was done on a sample of blood. The origin of the receptors is a human donor in good health.

The genes are TRBV29-1 and TRBJ1-2; D is possibly TRBD1 (5 bases). This CDR3 is 15 amino acids long. V was pared by 7 bases and J by 6 bases, with 24 bases between. Germline assignment: CDR1 SQVTM and CDR2 ANQGSEA. CDR3 in DNA: TGCAGCGCCCTACCGGGCCAGGGAAAGTACCATGGCTACACCTTC. Amino acid sequence: CSALPGQGKYHGYTF.

In this sample, this clonotype turned up a few times. The V gene is TRBV10-3, the J gene TRBJ2-7; the D gene is possibly TRBD1 (6 bases). With 6 bases removed from V and 1 base from J, the gap between germline ends came to 13 bases. Germline V lookup: CDR1 ENHRY, CDR2 SYGVKD. CDR3 size: 14 residues. The CDR3 nucleotides read TGTGCCATCAGGGGCTTAGACAGGTCCTACGAGCAGTACTTC. Its protein product is CAIRGLDRSYEQYF.

This clonotype occurred a few times. CDR3 nucleotides: TGCAGTGGTAATATCCGGGCCACCGGAGGGAATGAGCAGTTCTTC. Translation gives CSGNIRATGGNEQFF. The chain carries TRBV20-1 and TRBJ2-1; TRBD2 might be the D (6 bases). Per germline, CDR1 DFQATT and CDR2 SNEGSKA (reference sequence). Between the trimmed V and J ends, which lost 7 bases and 7 bases, there was a span of 23 bases. The CDR3 consists of 15 residues.

This clonotype was seen a handful of times. The genes are TRBV7-6 and TRBJ1-6; a weak D match, TRBD1 (6 bases). V dropped 4 bases and J dropped 7 bases, with 14 bases sitting between them. Germline CDR1 reads SGHVS; CDR2 reads FNYEAQ. The CDR3 runs 15 residues. The CDR3 sequence: CASSSQDSFNSPLHF. The CDR3 bases are TGTGCCAGCAGCTCCCAGGACAGTTTCAATTCACCCCTCCACTTT.

CDR3 protein: CASNEYRGGGTDTQYF. The CDR3 bases are TGTGCCAGCAACGAGTACCGGGGGGGAGGCACAGATACGCAGTATTTT. The chain employs TRBV7-9 and TRBJ2-3; TRBD2 aligns across 8 bases. There are 16 residues in the CDR3. Germline values: CDR1 SEHNR, CDR2 FQNEAQ (reference sequence). Trimming cost V 7 bases and J 1 base; bases outside gene matches: 10.

V and J are TRBV7-2 and TRBJ2-1; TRBD1 might be the D (6 bases). Germline V gene lookup returns CDR1 SGHTA and CDR2 FQGNSA. Trimming pared 6 bases from V and 7 bases from J, leaving 13 bases between. This CDR3 has 13 residues. Here the CDR3 reads CASRFTGLNEQFF. CDR3 sequence (DNA): TGTGCCAGCAGATTTACAGGGTTGAATGAGCAGTTCTTC.

In nucleotides, the CDR3 is TGTGCCAGCACACGGACAGGGGGGGATACGCAGTATTTT. Amino acid sequence: CASTRTGGDTQYF. The chain uses TRBV6-5 and TRBJ2-3, with 10 bases aligning to TRBD1. J was trimmed by 6 bases and V by 7 bases; bases with no gene match: 4. The CDR3 consists of 13 residues. Germline V gene sequence: CDR1 MNHEY, CDR2 SVGAGI.

V and J are TRBV6-2 or TRBV6-3 and TRBJ2-7, with a weak D call TRBD1 (5 bases). Germline V gene sequence: CDR1 MNHEY, CDR2 SVGEGT. V was clipped by 5 bases and J by 1 base, with 15 bases between them. This CDR3 region has 15 residues. This chain's CDR3 is CASSPSNQGSYEQYF. The CDR3, as DNA: TGTGCCAGCAGTCCATCCAATCAGGGATCCTACGAGCAGTACTTC.

This chain uses TRBV29-1 with TRBJ1-1; D unclear. This CDR3 has 12 residues. Per germline, CDR1 SQVTM and CDR2 ANQGSEA. Trimming pared 4 bases from V and 0 bases from J, leaving 6 bases between. The CDR3 region is CSVVELNTEAFF. In DNA, the CDR3 is TGCAGCGTTGTTGAACTGAACACTGAAGCTTTCTTT.

The V and J genes are TRBV28 and TRBJ2-3; D might be TRBD2 (5 bases). The germline V gene encodes CDR1 MDHEN and CDR2 SYDVKM. The CDR3 has 13 amino acids. Deletions cut 10 bases from V and 2 bases from J, with 13 bases between. The CDR3 DNA reads TGTGCCACAATGAGGGCAGACACAGATACGCAGTATTTT. Its translation: CATMRADTDTQYF.